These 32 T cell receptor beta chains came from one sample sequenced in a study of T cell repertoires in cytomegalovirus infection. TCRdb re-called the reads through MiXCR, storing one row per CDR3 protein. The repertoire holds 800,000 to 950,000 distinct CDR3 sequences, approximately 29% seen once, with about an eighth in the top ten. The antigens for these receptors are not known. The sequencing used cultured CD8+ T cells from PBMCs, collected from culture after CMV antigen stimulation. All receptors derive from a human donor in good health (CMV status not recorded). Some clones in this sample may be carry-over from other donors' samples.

The CDR3 region is CASSHLGGGARDEQFF. Written as DNA, the CDR3 is TGTGCCAGCAGTCACCTTGGGGGGGGGGCTCGTGATGAGCAGTTCTTC. J is TRBJ2-1 and V is TRBV12-3 or TRBV12-4; weak D call: TRBD2 (7 bases). V dropped 5 bases and J dropped 8 bases, with 22 bases sitting between them. This CDR3 contains 16 residues.

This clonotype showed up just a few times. Here the CDR3 DNA reads TGTGCCAGCAGGGGGGAAGGTGGCTACACCTTC. Translated, it gives CASRGEGGYTF. The chain recombines TRBV12-3 or TRBV12-4 with TRBJ1-2; D might be TRBD1 (5 bases). The CDR3 totals 11 residues. Trimming stripped 6 bases from V and 7 bases from J, with 9 bases between.

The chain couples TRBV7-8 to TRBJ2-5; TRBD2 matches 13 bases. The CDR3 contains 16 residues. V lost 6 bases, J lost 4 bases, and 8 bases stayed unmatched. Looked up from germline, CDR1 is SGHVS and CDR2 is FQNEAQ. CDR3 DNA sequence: TGTGCCAGCAGGCCTACTAGCGGGGGGGCCGGAGAGACCCAGTACTTC. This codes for CASRPTSGGAGETQYF.

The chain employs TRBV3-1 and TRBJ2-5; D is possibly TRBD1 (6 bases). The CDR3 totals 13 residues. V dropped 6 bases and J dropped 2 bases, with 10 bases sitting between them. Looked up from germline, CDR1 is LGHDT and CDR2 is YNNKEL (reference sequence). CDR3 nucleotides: TGTGCCAGCAGTCACAGGGATCAAGAGACCCAGTACTTC. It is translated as CASSHRDQETQYF.

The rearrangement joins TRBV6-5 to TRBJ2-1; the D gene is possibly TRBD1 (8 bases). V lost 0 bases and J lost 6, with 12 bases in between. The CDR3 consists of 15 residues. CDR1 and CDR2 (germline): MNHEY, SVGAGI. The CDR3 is CASSYSTGEGNEQFF. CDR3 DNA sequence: TGTGCCAGCAGTTACTCGACAGGGGAGGGCAATGAGCAGTTCTTC.

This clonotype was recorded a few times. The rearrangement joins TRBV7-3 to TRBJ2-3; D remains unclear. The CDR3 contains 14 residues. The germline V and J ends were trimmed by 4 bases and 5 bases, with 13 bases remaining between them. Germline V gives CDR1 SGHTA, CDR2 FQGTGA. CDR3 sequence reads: CASSYSKAVDTQYF. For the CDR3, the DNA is TGTGCCAGCAGCTACTCAAAGGCTGTAGATACGCAGTATTTT.

In DNA, the CDR3 is TGTGCCAGCAGCGCTCCAGGGGTTCCCTACGAGCAGTACTTC. Translated, it gives CASSAPGVPYEQYF. V is TRBV11-3 and J is TRBJ2-7; TRBD1 might be the D (6 bases). Trimming took 5 bases from V and 2 from J, leaving 13 bases between them. The germline gives CDR1 SGHNT, CDR2 YENEEA. The CDR3 sequence is 14 residues long.

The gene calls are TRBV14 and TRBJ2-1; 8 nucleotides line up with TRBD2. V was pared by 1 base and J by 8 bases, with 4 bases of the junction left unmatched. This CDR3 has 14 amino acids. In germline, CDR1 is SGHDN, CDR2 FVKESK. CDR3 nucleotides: TGTGCCAGCAGCCAAGCGGGGGGGCTGGATGAGCAGTTCTTC. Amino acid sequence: CASSQAGGLDEQFF.

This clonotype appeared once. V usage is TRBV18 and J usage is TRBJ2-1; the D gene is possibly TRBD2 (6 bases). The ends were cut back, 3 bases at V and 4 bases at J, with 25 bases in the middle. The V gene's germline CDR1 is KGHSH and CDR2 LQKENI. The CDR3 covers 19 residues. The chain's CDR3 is CASSPPAHGTGGQYNEQFF. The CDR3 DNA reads TGTGCCAGCTCACCCCCAGCCCACGGGACTGGAGGCCAGTACAATGAGCAGTTCTTC.

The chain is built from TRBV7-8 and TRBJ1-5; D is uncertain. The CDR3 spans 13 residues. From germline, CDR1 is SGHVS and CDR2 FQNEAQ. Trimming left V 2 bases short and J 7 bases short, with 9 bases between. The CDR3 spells CASSLNKGQPQHF. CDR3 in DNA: TGTGCCAGCAGCTTAAATAAGGGCCAGCCCCAGCATTTT.

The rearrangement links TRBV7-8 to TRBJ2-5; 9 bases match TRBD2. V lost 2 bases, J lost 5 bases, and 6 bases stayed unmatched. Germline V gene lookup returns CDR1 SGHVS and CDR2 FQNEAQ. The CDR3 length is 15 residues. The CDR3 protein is CASSLRRGGGETQYF. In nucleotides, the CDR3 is TGTGCCAGCAGCTTACGGCGGGGGGGCGGGGAGACCCAGTACTTC.

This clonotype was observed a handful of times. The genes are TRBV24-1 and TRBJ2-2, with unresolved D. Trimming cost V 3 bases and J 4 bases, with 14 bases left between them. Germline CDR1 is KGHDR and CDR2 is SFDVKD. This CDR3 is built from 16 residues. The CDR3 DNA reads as TGTGCCACCAGTGATAGGCTATCACCCGGCACCGGGGAGCTGTTTTTT. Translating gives CATSDRLSPGTGELFF.

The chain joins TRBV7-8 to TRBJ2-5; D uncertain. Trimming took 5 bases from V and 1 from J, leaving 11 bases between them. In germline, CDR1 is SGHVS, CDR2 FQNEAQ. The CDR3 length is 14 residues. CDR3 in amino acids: CASSPVPRQETQYF. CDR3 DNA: TGTGCCAGCAGCCCGGTCCCACGCCAAGAGACCCAGTACTTC. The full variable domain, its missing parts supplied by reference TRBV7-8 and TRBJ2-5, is GAGVSQSPRYKVAKRGQDVALRCDPISGHVSLFWYQQALGQGPEFLTYFQNEAQLDKSGLPSDRFFAERPEGSVSTLKIQRTQQEDSAVYLCASSPVPRQETQYFGPGTRLLVL.

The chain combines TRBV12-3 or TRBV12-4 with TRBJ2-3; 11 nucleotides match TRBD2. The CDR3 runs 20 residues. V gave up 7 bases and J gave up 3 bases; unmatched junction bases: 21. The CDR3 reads CASIFGGLAVPTSGTDTQYF. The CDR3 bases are TGTGCCAGCATTTTCGGGGGACTAGCGGTACCCACCTCTGGGACAGATACGCAGTATTTT.

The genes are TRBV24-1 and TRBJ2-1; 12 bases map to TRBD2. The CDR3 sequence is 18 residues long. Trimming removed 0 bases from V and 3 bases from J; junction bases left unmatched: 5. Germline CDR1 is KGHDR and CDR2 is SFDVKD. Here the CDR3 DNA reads TGTGCCACCAGTGATTTGTCGACTAGCGGGGGTGTCTACAATGAGCAGTTCTTC. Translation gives CATSDLSTSGGVYNEQFF.

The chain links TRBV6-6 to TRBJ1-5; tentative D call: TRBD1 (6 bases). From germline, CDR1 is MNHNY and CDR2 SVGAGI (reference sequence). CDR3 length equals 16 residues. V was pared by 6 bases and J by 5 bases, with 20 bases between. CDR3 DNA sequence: TGTGCCAGCAGACACCGGGATAGGGGGGCAGATCAGCCCCAGCATTTT. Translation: CASRHRDRGADQPQHF.

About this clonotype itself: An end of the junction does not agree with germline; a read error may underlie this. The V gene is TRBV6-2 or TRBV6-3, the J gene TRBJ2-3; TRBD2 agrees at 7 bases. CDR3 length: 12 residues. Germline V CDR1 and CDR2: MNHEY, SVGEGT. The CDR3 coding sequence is TGTGTCAGCAGTTACGGGACTAAAACGCAGTATTTT. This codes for CVSSYGTKTQYF.

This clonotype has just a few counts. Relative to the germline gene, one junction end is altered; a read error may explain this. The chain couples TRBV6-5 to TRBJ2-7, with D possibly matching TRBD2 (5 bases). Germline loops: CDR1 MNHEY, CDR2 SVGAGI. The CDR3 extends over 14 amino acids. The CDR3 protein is CASSYVGMLYDQYF. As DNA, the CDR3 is TGTGCCAGCAGTTACGTCGGGATGCTCTACGATCAGTACTTC.

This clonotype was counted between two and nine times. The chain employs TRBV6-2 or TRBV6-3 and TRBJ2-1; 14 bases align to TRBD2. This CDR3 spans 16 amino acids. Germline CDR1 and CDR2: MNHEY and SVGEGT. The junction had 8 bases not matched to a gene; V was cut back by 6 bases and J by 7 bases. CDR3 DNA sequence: TGTGCCAGCAGCCGACTAGCGGGGGGGCCCCGAAATGAGCAGTTCTTC. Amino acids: CASSRLAGGPRNEQFF.

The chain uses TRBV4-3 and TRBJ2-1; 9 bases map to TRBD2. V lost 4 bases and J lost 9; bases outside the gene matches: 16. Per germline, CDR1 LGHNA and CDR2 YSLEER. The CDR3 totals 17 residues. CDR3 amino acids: CASSPQVEGSGGFEQFF. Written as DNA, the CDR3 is TGCGCCAGCAGCCCCCAGGTGGAGGGTAGCGGGGGCTTTGAGCAGTTCTTC.

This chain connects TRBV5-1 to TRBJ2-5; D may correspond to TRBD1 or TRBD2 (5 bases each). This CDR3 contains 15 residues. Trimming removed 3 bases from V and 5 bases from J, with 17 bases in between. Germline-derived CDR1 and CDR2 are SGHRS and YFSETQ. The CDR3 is CASSSRDGTLETQYF. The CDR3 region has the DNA TGCGCCAGCAGCTCCCGAGATGGGACGCTGGAGACCCAGTACTTC. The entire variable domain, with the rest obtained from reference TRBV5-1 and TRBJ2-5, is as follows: KAGVTQTPRYLIKTRGQQVTLSCSPISGHRSVSWYQQTPGQGLQFLFEYFSETQRNKGNFPGRFSGRQFSNSRSEMNVSTLELGDSALYLCASSSRDGTLETQYFGPGTRLLVL.

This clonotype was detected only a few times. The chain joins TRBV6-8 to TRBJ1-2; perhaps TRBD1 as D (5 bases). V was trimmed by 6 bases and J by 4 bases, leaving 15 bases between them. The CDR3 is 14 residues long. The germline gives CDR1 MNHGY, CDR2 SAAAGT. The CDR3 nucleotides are TGTGCCAGCAGACCTCGCAGGGTAGGCTATGGCTACACCTTC. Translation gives CASRPRRVGYGYTF.

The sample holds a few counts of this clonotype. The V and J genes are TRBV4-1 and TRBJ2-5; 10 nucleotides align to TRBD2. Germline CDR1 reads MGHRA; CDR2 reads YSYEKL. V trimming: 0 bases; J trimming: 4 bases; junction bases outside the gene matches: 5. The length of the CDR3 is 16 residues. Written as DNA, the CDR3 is TGCGCCAGCAGCCAAGAACGACTAGCGGGTTTAGAGACCCAGTACTTC. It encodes CASSQERLAGLETQYF.

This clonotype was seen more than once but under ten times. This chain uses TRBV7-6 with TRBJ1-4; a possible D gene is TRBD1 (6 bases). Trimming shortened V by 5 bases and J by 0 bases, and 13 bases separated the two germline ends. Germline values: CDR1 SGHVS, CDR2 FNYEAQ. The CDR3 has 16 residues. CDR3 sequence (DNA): TGTGCCAGCAGCCCGAAGGGGGAGGCAACTAATGAAAAACTGTTTTTT. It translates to CASSPKGEATNEKLFF.

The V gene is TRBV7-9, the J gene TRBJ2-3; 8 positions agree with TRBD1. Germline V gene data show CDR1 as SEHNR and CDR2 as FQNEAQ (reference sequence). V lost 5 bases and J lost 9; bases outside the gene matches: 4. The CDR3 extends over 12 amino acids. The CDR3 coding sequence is TGTGCCAGCAGCCCTAGACAGGGGACGCAGTATTTT. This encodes CASSPRQGTQYF.

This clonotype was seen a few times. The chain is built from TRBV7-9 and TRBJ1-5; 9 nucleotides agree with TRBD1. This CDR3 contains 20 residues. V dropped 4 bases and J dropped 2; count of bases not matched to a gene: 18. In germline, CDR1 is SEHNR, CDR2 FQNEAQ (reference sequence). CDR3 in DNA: TGTGCCAGCAGCTCTTCTCCGGAGACAGGGGGTCGTATGGGCAATCAGCCCCAGCATTTT. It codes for CASSSSPETGGRMGNQPQHF.

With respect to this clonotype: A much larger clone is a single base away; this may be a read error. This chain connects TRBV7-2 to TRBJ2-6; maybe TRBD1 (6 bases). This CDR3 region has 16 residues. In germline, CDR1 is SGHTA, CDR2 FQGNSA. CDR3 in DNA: TGTGCCAACAGCTCGCTGGGGGACACCAGTGGCCACGTCCTGACTTTC. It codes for CANSSLGDTSGHVLTF.

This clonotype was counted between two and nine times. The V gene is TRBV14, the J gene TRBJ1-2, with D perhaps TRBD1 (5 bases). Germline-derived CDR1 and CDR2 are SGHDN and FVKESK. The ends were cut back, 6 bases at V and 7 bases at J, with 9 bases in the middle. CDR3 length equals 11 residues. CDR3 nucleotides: TGTGCCAGCAGAGGGGAGACTGGCTACACCTTC. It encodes CASRGETGYTF.

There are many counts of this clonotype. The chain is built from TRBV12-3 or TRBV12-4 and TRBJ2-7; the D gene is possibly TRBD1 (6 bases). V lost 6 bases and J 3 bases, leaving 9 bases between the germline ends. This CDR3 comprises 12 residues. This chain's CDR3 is CASSPGVYEQYF. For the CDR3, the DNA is TGTGCCAGCAGCCCAGGGGTCTACGAGCAGTACTTC.

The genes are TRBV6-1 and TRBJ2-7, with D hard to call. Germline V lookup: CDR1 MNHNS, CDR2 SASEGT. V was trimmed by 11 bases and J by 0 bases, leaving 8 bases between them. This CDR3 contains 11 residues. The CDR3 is CALRSSYEQYV. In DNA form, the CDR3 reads TGTGCCCTAAGGAGCTCCTACGAGCAGTACGTC.

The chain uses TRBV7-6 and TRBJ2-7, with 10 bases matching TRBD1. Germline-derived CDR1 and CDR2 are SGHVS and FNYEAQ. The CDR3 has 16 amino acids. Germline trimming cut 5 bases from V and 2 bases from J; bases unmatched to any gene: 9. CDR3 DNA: TGTGCCAGCAGCCCCCCAGGGACAGGGGTTACCTACGAGCAGTACTTC. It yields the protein CASSPPGTGVTYEQYF.

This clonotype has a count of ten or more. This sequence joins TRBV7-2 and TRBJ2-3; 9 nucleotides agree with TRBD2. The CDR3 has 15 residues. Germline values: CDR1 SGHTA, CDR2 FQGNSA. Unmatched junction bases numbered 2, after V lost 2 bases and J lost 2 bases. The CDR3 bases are TGTGCCAGCAGCTTACTAGCGGGGATCACAGATACGCAGTATTTT. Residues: CASSLLAGITDTQYF.